This T cell receptor (beta chain) was identified in a study of CD8 T cells in ankylosing spondylitis (dated by TCRdb to 2015 to 2018). Study-level background: To find TCR variants linked to disease, the study profiled T cell receptor beta repertoires in ankylosing spondylitis patients and healthy donors. The whole study cohort included some 100 healthy donors and 20 to 30 ankylosing spondylitis patients. Samples of peripheral blood were taken, and for ankylosing spondylitis patients, synovial fluid was collected as well.

Beyond this particular receptor, the publication reports: Blood from ankylosing spondylitis patients appeared to be characterized by a TCR beta motif composed of 7 to 9 highly homologous amino acid variants. Some TCR beta motif variants had previously been reported in synovial fluid and blood of reactive arthritis patients, which suggested common disease-initiation mechanisms. The disease-linked clones showed a CD8+ phenotype and occurred at relatively low frequencies in peripheral blood. Significant enrichment of the disease-linked clones was reported in matched synovial fluid samples from ankylosing spondylitis patients.

Note on this clonotype: The antigen it binds to is not known. No clone much larger than this one lies a single base away; base qualities are absent.

For CDR1 and CDR2, the germline V gene lists KGHDR and SFDVKD. V is shortened by 3 bases, J by 2 bases, and the region joining them spans 10 bases. The CDR3 sequence holds 15 residues, the cysteine and phenylalanine included. Just CDR3 DNA is preserved here, 45 bases in frame from base 1. Data came from an Illumina HiSeq 2500. Quantitative 5'-RACE with molecular barcodes was used to prepare TCR beta libraries. In the authors' own workflow: A new computational method, built on a probabilistic model of VDJ rearrangement, was used to identify disease-linked TCR variants. Using fastp at Q25 and MiXCR, TCRdb reprocessed the public reads and kept productive beta chains. Each CDR3 protein gets just one entry, which takes the most common genes and DNA from the rows behind it. What appears here as the V and J calls and clone size reflects TCRdb's work, not the paper's. The sample includes almost 400,000 distinct CDR3 sequences, with 20% to 25% observed a single time. The ten most abundant clones make up approximately 15% of the sample.

Sequenced material: blood, either unsorted or a sorted T cell fraction (not recorded which). This TCR was recovered from a male donor with ankylosing spondylitis. The receptor chain draws on TRBV24-1 and TRBJ2-1, with the D gene uncertain. The encoded CDR3 is CATSDGPEPYNEQFF. The sequenced DNA: TGTGCCACCAGTGATGGGCCGGAGCCCTACAATGAGCAGTTCTTC.